Described below is a single T cell receptor (beta chain) sequence and its context. The data belong to a study of blood T cell repertoires in COVID-19. Study background: Specimens from acute and convalescent COVID-19 originated in the United States, Italy and Spain. Sources were T cells, B-cell-depleted T cells, or PBMCs; the material itself was cDNA or gDNA.

The CDR3 spans 18 residues. From germline, CDR1 is MGHRA and CDR2 YSYEKL. V was shortened by 0 bases and J by 0 bases, with 17 bases between the two germline ends. Authors' analysis steps: Amplification from reference gene primers served as the basis for estimated nucleated cell counts. Assay used: immunoSEQ multiplex PCR; TCRdb lists only in-frame clones, some missing. V and J calls and clone size are copied from that table; D and trimming were computed from the DNA. The data hold 70,000 to 95,000 clones, with about 91% observed a single time. The rearrangement links TRBV4-1 to TRBJ2-5; D may be TRBD2 (6 bases). The TCR sequence derives from a woman older than 75 with active COVID-19. The sample consisted of peripheral blood. CDR3 in DNA: TGCGCCAGCAGCCAAGAGCGAAGTCTAGCGCCTTACCAAGAGACCCAGTACTTC. Translated, it gives CASSQERSLAPYQETQYF.